What follows are 11 T cell receptor beta chains derived from one specimen sequenced in a study of T cells in Graves' hyperthyroidism and ophthalmopathy. TCR beta CDR3 region amplification was performed from RNA transcripts. RT-PCR in the first round (using the HTBI primer set) targeted the TCR CDR3. TCRdb used MiXCR to reprocess the multiplex PCR reads, holding one entry per CDR3 protein. Among about 500,000 distinct CDR3 sequences listed, 35% to 50% were seen once. The specimen was peripheral blood or thyroid tissue (not recorded which). All receptors derive from an adult woman with Graves' disease, either hyperthyroidism or ophthalmopathy (not recorded which).

This clonotype was detected a few times. The chain carries TRBV2 and TRBJ2-5, with unresolved D. CDR1 SNHLY and CDR2 FYNNEI come from the germline V gene. There are 13 residues in the CDR3. Trimming left V 2 bases short and J 1 base short, with 5 bases between. CDR3: CASSELVQETQYF. As DNA, the CDR3 is TGTGCCAGCAGTGAACTTGTCCAAGAGACCCAGTACTTC.

This clonotype has just a few counts. The gene calls are TRBV20-1 and TRBJ2-7; D tentatively reads TRBD1 or TRBD2 (5 bases each). The CDR3 is 14 residues long. The ends were cut back, 5 bases at V and 5 bases at J, with 19 bases in the middle. The germline CDR1 and CDR2 sequences are DFQATT and SNEGSKA (reference sequence). The DNA of the CDR3 is TGCAGTGCTGACCGGGACCCAGGGACCCACGAGCAGTACTTC. Translating it yields CSADRDPGTHEQYF.

This clonotype came up many times. This chain joins TRBV7-6 and TRBJ2-7; possible D gene TRBD2, 6 bases. The CDR3 consists of 16 residues. In germline, CDR1 is SGHVS, CDR2 FNYEAQ. Trimming pared 1 base from V and 0 bases from J, leaving 13 bases between. CDR3 amino acids: CASSLGPGLHSYEQYF. The CDR3 region has the DNA TGTGCCAGCAGCTTAGGTCCGGGACTTCACTCCTACGAGCAGTACTTC.

The rearrangement links TRBV19 to TRBJ1-1; TRBD1 agrees at 10 bases. Germline trimming cut 4 bases from V and 2 bases from J; bases unmatched to any gene: 7. Germline values: CDR1 LNHDA, CDR2 SQIVND (reference sequence). The CDR3 extends over 16 amino acids. This chain's CDR3 is CASSTPGQGFNTEAFF. CDR3 sequence (DNA): TGTGCCAGTAGTACCCCGGGACAGGGGTTTAACACTGAAGCTTTCTTT.

Regarding this clonotype: One end of the junction fails to match germline, which may point to a read error. The gene calls are TRBV7-8 and TRBJ2-7, with 7 bases aligning to TRBD1. Germline loops: CDR1 SGHVS, CDR2 FQNEAQ. CDR3 length: 14 amino acids. The CDR3 spells CASSHRQGTYEQYF. CDR3 sequence (DNA): TGCGCCAGCAGCCACCGACAGGGCACCTACGAGCAGTACTTC.

V is TRBV6-1 and J is TRBJ2-7; D remains ambiguous. This CDR3 comprises 14 residues. Between the trimmed V and J ends, which lost 5 bases and 1 base, there was a span of 12 bases. The V gene's germline CDR1 is MNHNS and CDR2 SASEGT. DNA of the CDR3: TGTGCCAGCAGTCGCGAGCCGGGTTCCTACGAGCAGTACTTC. It yields the protein CASSREPGSYEQYF.

This clonotype has only a few counts. This chain connects TRBV25-1 to TRBJ2-6; tentatively, D is TRBD1 or TRBD2 (5 bases each). CDR1 and CDR2 from the germline V gene are MGHDK and SYGVNS. Deletions cut 4 bases from V and 0 bases from J, with 16 bases between. This CDR3 has 18 amino acids. The CDR3 loop is CASSGRDGHSSGANVLTF. The CDR3 DNA reads TGTGCCAGCAGTGGAAGGGACGGCCACTCCTCTGGGGCCAACGTCCTGACTTTC.

The chain uses TRBV5-1 and TRBJ1-4; TRBD1 aligns across 12 bases. This CDR3 comprises 21 residues. Germline trimming cut 3 bases from V and 0 bases from J; bases unmatched to any gene: 15. Germline V gene lookup returns CDR1 SGHRS and CDR2 YFSETQ. DNA of the CDR3: TGCGCCAGCAGCTCAACTGCCGGGACAGGGGGCGCGGGGACAACTAATGAAAAACTGTTTTTT. It yields the protein CASSSTAGTGGAGTTNEKLFF. Complete variable domain (other parts from reference TRBV5-1 and TRBJ1-4): KAGVTQTPRYLIKTRGQQVTLSCSPISGHRSVSWYQQTPGQGLQFLFEYFSETQRNKGNFPGRFSGRQFSNSRSEMNVSTLELGDSALYLCASSSTAGTGGAGTTNEKLFFGSGTQLSVL.

V and J are TRBV6-5 and TRBJ2-5, with D possibly being TRBD2 (6 bases). CDR1 is MNHEY and CDR2 is SVGAGI in the germline V gene. There are 14 residues in the CDR3. The V end lost 11 bases, the J end lost 0 bases, and 16 bases lay between the germline ends. CDR3 sequence (DNA): TGTGCCGCATCCGTCGGGGGATACCAAGAGACCCAGTACTTC. Its protein is CAASVGGYQETQYF.

Points on this clonotype: A read error is possible here, since a much larger clone lies one base away. The chain uses TRBV10-3 and TRBJ1-1, with D unresolved. The V gene's germline CDR1 is ENHRY and CDR2 SYGVKD. Trimming stripped 5 bases from V and 1 base from J, with 11 bases between. This CDR3 contains 14 residues. The CDR3 sequence is CAISFSGKNTEAFF. CDR3 coding DNA: TGTGCCATCAGTTTTTCGGGAAAGAACACTGAAGCTTTCTTT.

This clonotype was found many times. This chain uses TRBV10-3 with TRBJ2-7; 8 nucleotides line up with TRBD1. The V and J ends lost 10 bases and 1 base, in that order; junction bases with no gene match: 6. From germline, CDR1 is ENHRY and CDR2 SYGVKD. The CDR3 runs to 13 residues. CDR3 DNA sequence: TGTGCCACGACAGGGGCGCCATCCTACGAGCAGTACTTC. Translated, it gives CATTGAPSYEQYF.